Given below is one T cell receptor (beta chain) in context. The data were obtained in a study of blood T cell repertoires in COVID-19. On the study more broadly: The samples span acute and convalescent COVID-19 from the United States, Italy and Spain. PBMCs, B-cell-depleted T cells, or T cells provided the cDNA or gDNA that made up the material.

The ends were cut back, 1 base at V and 2 bases at J, with 11 bases in the middle. The length of the CDR3 is 15 residues. CDR1 LGHDT and CDR2 YNNKEL come from the germline V gene (reference sequence). Original data processing: Amplification of reference gene primers was used by the study to estimate nucleated cell counts. Clones were sequenced by immunoSEQ multiplex PCR, and TCRdb holds only the in-frame ones, with some missing. V and J calls and clone size are given by that table; D and trimming were obtained from the DNA. The table lists some 130,000 clones, 85% to 90% of them singletons. Sequences were obtained from peripheral blood. This chain links TRBV3-1 (or the pseudogene TRBV3-2) with TRBJ1-1, with D tentatively TRBD1 (6 bases). This receptor was identified in an older man with acute or convalescent COVID-19. The CDR3 nucleotides are TGTGCCAGCAGCCAAGCAGGGGATGCAAACACTGAAGCTTTCTTT. This encodes CASSQAGDANTEAFF.